These 24 T cell receptor beta chains came from one sample sequenced in a study of shared T cell receptors in the human thymus. The repertoire was sequenced with immunoSEQ multiplex PCR; TCRdb's copy has only in-frame clones and lacks some. Of 550,000 to 800,000 clones listed, 80% to 90% are singletons. The same data also contributed to another study, on human thymus T cells.

Material for sequencing was thymocytes. Source of these receptors: a girl less than two years old with a congenital heart defect.

This chain connects TRBV11-2 to TRBJ2-2; no firm D call. From germline, CDR1 is SGHAT and CDR2 FQNNGV. The CDR3 sequence is 19 residues long. V lost 2 bases, J lost 1 base, and 20 bases lay in between. CDR3 coding DNA: TGTGCCAGCAGCTTATTTAAGTCCGACGACTCCCTGAACACCGGGGAGCTGTTTTTT. It specifies CASSLFKSDDSLNTGELFF.

The V call is TRBV7-8, the J call TRBJ1-5; D is unclear. The V end lost 4 bases, the J end lost 0 bases, and 19 bases lay between the germline ends. The CDR3 is 18 amino acids. Per the germline V gene, CDR1 is SGHVS and CDR2 is FQNEAQ. The CDR3 DNA reads as TGTGCCAGCAGCTCGACGGGAAGAGGAACCTTTAGCAATCAGCCCCAGCATTTT. Its protein product is CASSSTGRGTFSNQPQHF.

The V and J genes are TRBV2 and TRBJ1-1; 8 positions agree with TRBD1. CDR1 SNHLY and CDR2 FYNNEI come from the germline V gene. Trimming removed 8 bases from V and 4 bases from J; junction bases left unmatched: 6. This CDR3 comprises 13 residues. The CDR3 coding sequence is TGTGCCAGCCGAGGGACAGGACTCACTGAAGCTTTCTTT. Its translation is CASRGTGLTEAFF.

The chain employs TRBV28 and TRBJ1-5, with 7 bases that match TRBD1. Germline V lookup: CDR1 MDHEN, CDR2 SYDVKM. V was clipped by 8 bases and J by 6 bases; unmatched bases: 7. This CDR3 is 13 amino acids long. Here the CDR3 DNA reads TGTGCCAGCTACACAGGGGAGAGTCAGCCCCAGCATTTT. Its translation is CASYTGESQPQHF.

The chain is built from TRBV5-1 and TRBJ2-5; TRBD2 matches at 10 bases. Germline V gives CDR1 SGHRS, CDR2 YFSETQ. The CDR3 is made up of 15 amino acids. V shed 4 bases and J 3 bases; nucleotides not matched to a gene: 6. The CDR3 reads CASSRAGGPEETQYF. Written as DNA, the CDR3 is TGCGCCAGCAGCAGAGCGGGGGGGCCGGAAGAGACCCAGTACTTC.

The sample holds one count of this clone. The V and J genes are TRBV11-2 and TRBJ1-4; TRBD1 aligns across 9 bases. Losses at the gene ends were 4 bases for V and 11 bases for J; bases not matched to a gene: 5. The CDR3 extends over 13 amino acids. CDR1 is SGHAT, CDR2 FQNNGV, per germline. The CDR3 reads CASSSNRGLKLFF. The CDR3 bases are TGTGCCAGCAGCTCAAACAGGGGGCTGAAACTGTTTTTT.

The chain carries TRBV5-1 and TRBJ1-4, with D maybe TRBD1 (6 bases). Germline V CDR1 and CDR2: SGHRS, YFSETQ. This CDR3 has 16 amino acids. Deletions cut 3 bases from V and 2 bases from J, with 14 bases between. CDR3 nucleotides: TGCGCCAGCAGCTACGGCGGGGGCAGTACTAATGAAAAACTGTTTTTT. It specifies CASSYGGGSTNEKLFF. Full variable domain (rest looked up from reference TRBV5-1 and TRBJ1-4): KAGVTQTPRYLIKTRGQQVTLSCSPISGHRSVSWYQQTPGQGLQFLFEYFSETQRNKGNFPGRFSGRQFSNSRSEMNVSTLELGDSALYLCASSYGGGSTNEKLFFGSGTQLSVL.

The chain has TRBV10-3 and TRBJ1-2, with a possible D match to TRBD1 (5 bases). The V gene lost 3 bases and the J gene lost 10 bases, with 12 bases spanning the gap. Germline-derived CDR1 and CDR2 are ENHRY and SYGVKD. The CDR3 is made up of 12 amino acids. CDR3 in amino acids: CAISDRVVVYTF. The CDR3 DNA is TGTGCCATCAGTGACAGGGTGGTGGTCTACACCTTC.

This clone was detected a few times. The genes are TRBV5-1 and TRBJ2-4; 9 bases agree with TRBD1. Looked up from germline, CDR1 is SGHRS and CDR2 is YFSETQ. J was trimmed by 8 bases and V by 4 bases; bases with no gene match: 7. CDR3 length equals 14 residues. DNA for the CDR3: TGCGCCAGCAGCCCCCGGGACAGGGACCACATTCAGTACTTC. As protein: CASSPRDRDHIQYF.

The V and J genes are TRBV6-4 and TRBJ2-1; TRBD1 matches 10 bases. Germline lookup yields CDR1 MRHNA and CDR2 SNTAGT. The CDR3 contains 17 residues. The V gene end was trimmed by 0 bases and the J gene end by 9 bases; junction bases not matched to a gene: 11. CDR3 nucleotide sequence: TGTGCCAGCAGTGACTCGACTCAGGGGACAGGGGAAATTGAGCAGTTCTTC. It codes for CASSDSTQGTGEIEQFF.

On this clone itself: Other nucleotide sequences from this sample produce the same CDR3. The chain uses TRBV19 and TRBJ1-1; no clear D. V was pared by 6 bases and J by 4 bases, with 6 bases between. CDR3 length: 11 residues. CDR1 is LNHDA, CDR2 SQIVND, per germline (reference sequence). The CDR3 protein is CASSRGTEAFF. Written as DNA, the CDR3 is TGTGCCAGTAGCCGGGGCACTGAAGCTTTCTTT.

The chain uses TRBV9 and TRBJ1-1; unclear D gene. Trimming stripped 3 bases from V and 1 base from J, with 10 bases between. Germline CDR1 is SGDLS and CDR2 is YYNGEE. The CDR3 has 14 amino acids. CDR3 loop: CASSASKENTEAFF. The CDR3 region has the DNA TGTGCCAGCAGCGCTAGTAAGGAGAACACTGAAGCTTTCTTT.

DNA for the CDR3: TGTGCCAGTAGTAACACAGGGGTATCTGGAAACACCATATATTTT. Translating it yields CASSNTGVSGNTIYF. The chain has TRBV19 and TRBJ1-3; 7 bases line up with TRBD1. Germline CDR1 reads LNHDA; CDR2 reads SQIVND (reference sequence). The V gene end was trimmed by 4 bases and the J gene end by 1 base; junction bases not matched to a gene: 4. The CDR3 runs 15 residues.

The CDR3 reads CASSQGWRGVAGANVLTF. In DNA form, the CDR3 reads TGCGCCAGCAGCCAAGGATGGCGGGGAGTAGCTGGGGCCAACGTCCTGACTTTC. The genes are TRBV4-3 and TRBJ2-6; tentative D call: TRBD2 (6 bases). The V end was cut by 1 base, the J end by 2 bases, with 15 bases between. CDR1 and CDR2 (germline): LGHNA, YSLEER. The CDR3 spans 18 residues.

The genes are TRBV7-3 and TRBJ2-5; 11 nucleotides match TRBD1. CDR1 is SGHTA and CDR2 is FQGTGA in the germline V gene. Germline trimming cut 3 bases from V and 2 bases from J; bases unmatched to any gene: 8. The CDR3 runs 17 residues. The DNA of the CDR3 is TGTGCCAGCAGCTTCAAAGGACGGGACAGGGGGCAAGAGACCCAGTACTTC. Translation: CASSFKGRDRGQETQYF.

The chain recombines TRBV5-1 with TRBJ2-1, with 11 nucleotides matching TRBD2. This CDR3 is built from 19 residues. CDR1 is SGHRS and CDR2 is YFSETQ in the germline V gene. Germline trimming cut 4 bases from V and 5 bases from J; bases unmatched to any gene: 17. The chain's CDR3 is CASSILAGGLGQAHNEQFF. CDR3 nucleotide sequence: TGCGCCAGCAGCATTCTAGCGGGGGGCTTGGGCCAGGCCCACAATGAGCAGTTCTTC. Full variable domain (missing parts from reference TRBV5-1 and TRBJ2-1): KAGVTQTPRYLIKTRGQQVTLSCSPISGHRSVSWYQQTPGQGLQFLFEYFSETQRNKGNFPGRFSGRQFSNSRSEMNVSTLELGDSALYLCASSILAGGLGQAHNEQFFGPGTRLTVL.

In this sample, this clone turned up once. The CDR3 spells CASSLVGQPSGYEQYF. The DNA of the CDR3 is TGTGCCAGCAGCTTAGTCGGCCAGCCTAGCGGGTACGAGCAGTACTTC. The chain couples TRBV7-2 to TRBJ2-7; TRBD2 agrees at 8 bases. The V and J ends lost 1 base and 4 bases, in that order; junction bases with no gene match: 9. Germline CDR1 is SGHTA and CDR2 is FQGNSA. CDR3 length: 16 amino acids.

The chain uses TRBV11-2 and TRBJ1-2; 9 bases align to TRBD1. The V segment lost 5 bases and the J segment 6 bases; nucleotides outside the gene matches: 4. The CDR3 runs 13 residues. Per germline, CDR1 SGHAT and CDR2 FQNNGV. CDR3 bases: TGTGCCAGCAGCACACAGGGGGCGGATGGCTACACCTTC. Its translation: CASSTQGADGYTF.

This clone was counted once. The rearrangement joins TRBV10-3 to TRBJ2-2, with D perhaps matching TRBD1 (6 bases). The CDR3 extends over 14 amino acids. The germline gives CDR1 ENHRY, CDR2 SYGVKD. Between the trimmed V and J ends, which lost 5 bases and 2 bases, there was a span of 9 bases. CDR3 residues: CAISWTANTGELFF. The CDR3 nucleotides read TGTGCCATCAGTTGGACAGCCAACACCGGGGAGCTGTTTTTT.

V and J are TRBV4-1 and TRBJ1-2; tentatively, D is TRBD1 (5 bases). CDR3 length: 17 amino acids. The V end lost 7 bases, the J end lost 2 bases, and 23 bases lay between the germline ends. Germline V lookup: CDR1 MGHRA, CDR2 YSYEKL. CDR3 in DNA: TGCGCCAGCACCGTCGTCCACAGGTTCCCGGCCAACTATGGCTACACCTTC. This codes for CASTVVHRFPANYGYTF.

The genes are TRBV2 and TRBJ2-3, with a weak D call TRBD1 (7 bases). Germline CDR1 reads SNHLY; CDR2 reads FYNNEI. Trimming removed 8 bases from V and 1 base from J, with 19 bases in between. The CDR3 consists of 16 residues. For the CDR3, the DNA is TGTGCCAGCTCCTCCCGGCGGGACAGAGGCACAGATACGCAGTATTTT. It codes for CASSSRRDRGTDTQYF.

V is TRBV7-9 and J is TRBJ1-1, with 7 bases identical to TRBD1. The V segment lost 8 bases and the J segment 2 bases; nucleotides outside the gene matches: 8. This CDR3 is built from 14 residues. Germline V gives CDR1 SEHNR, CDR2 FQNEAQ (reference sequence). The CDR3 nucleotides are TGTGCCAGCCAAAACCGGGACAGAAACACTGAAGCTTTCTTT. This codes for CASQNRDRNTEAFF.

The rearrangement uses TRBV28 and TRBJ2-7; the D gene is possibly TRBD2 (6 bases). Germline V gene data show CDR1 as MDHEN and CDR2 as SYDVKM. The CDR3 spans 19 residues. Trimming cost V 0 bases and J 4 bases, with 25 bases left between them. The CDR3 DNA reads TGTGCCAGCAGTTTATGTAGAGGAGAACCGGGACTCCTATCTTACGAGCAGTACTTC. Protein: CASSLCRGEPGLLSYEQYF.

The V gene is TRBV27, the J gene TRBJ2-7; TRBD2 matches at 13 bases. Germline trimming cut 5 bases from V and 2 bases from J; bases unmatched to any gene: 21. CDR1 and CDR2 from the germline V gene are MNHEY and SMNVEV (reference sequence). The CDR3 is 21 residues long. The CDR3 loop reads CASSESGTGRTSGGLTYEQYF. The CDR3 DNA sequence: TGTGCCAGCAGTGAATCCGGGACAGGCAGGACTAGCGGGGGCCTCACCTACGAGCAGTACTTC.